The rows below give T cell receptor beta chains drawn from one sample of a study of blood T cell repertoires in COVID-19. Using immunoSEQ multiplex PCR, the repertoire was profiled, and TCRdb retains in-frame clones only, with some absent. The sample yields about 75,000 clones, roughly 90% seen once. Sequenced input: peripheral blood. The receptor set was obtained from a human donor in a cohort sampled during active COVID-19. The conserved cysteine and the conserved F or W are not part of the CDR3 here. Size tells how often a clone was seen (once, few, many) or the class of an expanded clone, and some rows leave it out.

NA,TRBV9,TRBJ2-7,ASSVEVGGPSEQY
NA,TRBV24-1,TRBJ2-5,ATSAGEETQY
NA,TRBV6-2/TRBV6-3,TRBJ2-7,ASSRGNEQY
NA,TRBV2,TRBJ2-1,ASSGRLAGGYNEQF
few,TRBV5-4,TRBJ1-6,ASSTREVDSPLH
NA,TRBV28,TRBJ1-2,ATTREHGYT
NA,TRBV4-1,TRBJ2-1,ASSFAGGYNEQF
NA,TRBV6-5,TRBJ2-4,ASSYSVLDRGIQY
NA,TRBV7-9,TRBJ2-7,ASSATPRTPSYEQY
NA,TRBV18,TRBJ2-7,ASSQDSGRYEQY
NA,TRBV9,TRBJ2-6,ASSVAVQGLSGANVLT
NA,TRBV2,TRBJ2-3,ASSASSSGGRNTQY
NA,TRBV23-1,TRBJ2-1,ASSQPPGQGIEQF
NA,TRBV5-1,TRBJ2-1,ASSLEGLAGVQGYNEQF
NA,TRBV2,TRBJ1-6,ASMRGGLGSPLH
NA,TRBV14,TRBJ1-3,ASSYGQGSSGNTIY
NA,TRBV6-2/TRBV6-3,TRBJ1-5,ASSSGTGGKWGQPQH
NA,TRBV27,TRBJ1-1,ASSLNRGGTEAF
NA,TRBV6-5,TRBJ2-3,ASRAGLAVADTQY